This TCR beta chain was captured by sequencing in a study of T-cell reconstitution after alpha-beta-depleted transplantation in children. Study-wide results and caveats: As was reported, about two months after transplant, alpha-beta T cells came from several hundred expanded graft clones. For some patients, TCRbeta diversity was high at day 60 because of recipient T cells and thymic progenitors that survived. Fresh T-cell production supplied most of the T-cell counts and diversity seen one year after transplant.

Of note for this clonotype: What it binds is not known.

A TCRbeta library incorporating unique molecular identifiers was prepared. In TCRdb, the PCR reads were re-called with MiXCR into one record per CDR3 protein. The table includes approximately 1,000,000 distinct CDR3 sequences, about 29% detected once. This CDR3 contains 15 residues. The germline V gene has CDR1 KGHDR and CDR2 SFDVKD. V shed 2 bases and J shed 2 bases, with 9 bases lying between them. J is TRBJ2-1 and V is TRBV24-1, with a tentative D call TRBD1 (5 bases). This TCR came from a boy younger than two who had a stem cell transplant for SCID, so the T cells may come from the graft donor. The input for sequencing was PBMCs, mostly from graft donor cells, taken 360 days after TCRalphabeta/CD19-depleted stem cell transplant. CDR3 sequence (DNA): TGTGCCACCAGTGATTGGGAAGGGGCCTACAATGAGCAGTTCTTC. This encodes CATSDWEGAYNEQFF.